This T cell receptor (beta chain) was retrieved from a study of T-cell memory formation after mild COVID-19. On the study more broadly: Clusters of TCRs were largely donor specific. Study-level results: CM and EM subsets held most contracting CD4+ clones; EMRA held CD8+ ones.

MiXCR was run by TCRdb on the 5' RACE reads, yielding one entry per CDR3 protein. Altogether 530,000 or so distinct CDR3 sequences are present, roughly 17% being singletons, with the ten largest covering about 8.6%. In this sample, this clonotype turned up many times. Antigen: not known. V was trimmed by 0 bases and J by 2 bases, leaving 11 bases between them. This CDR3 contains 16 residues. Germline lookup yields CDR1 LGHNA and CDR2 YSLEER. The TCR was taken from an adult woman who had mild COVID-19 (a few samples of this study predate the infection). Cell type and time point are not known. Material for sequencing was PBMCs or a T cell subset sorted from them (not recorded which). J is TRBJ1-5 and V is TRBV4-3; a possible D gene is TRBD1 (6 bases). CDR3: CASSQDLRGGNQPQHF. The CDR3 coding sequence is TGCGCCAGCAGCCAAGATCTCAGGGGAGGCAATCAGCCCCAGCATTTT.